The rows below give T cell receptor beta chains drawn from one sample of a study of cytomegalovirus exposure and HLA in healthy donors. Repertoires were generated with immunoSEQ multiplex PCR, while TCRdb's copy carries only in-frame clones and drops some. The sample includes about 68,000 clones, over 95% of them seen just once. Specimen: PBMCs. The source of these receptors is a man aged 18 to 29 in good health and CMV-seronegative. The CDR3 runs from the conserved cysteine through the conserved F or W. The D gene is left open where the match is weak.

TRBV5-6	TRBD1	TRBJ1-1	TGTGCCAGCAGCTATCGACAGGGGGCGATCACTGAAGCTTTCTTT	CASSYRQGAITEAFF
TRBV7-2	TRBD2	TRBJ2-7	TGTGCCAGCAGCCGACCCACGGGGGGACGTCGGCAGTACTTC	CASSRPTGGRRQYF
TRBV27	TRBD2	TRBJ2-2	TGTGCCAGCAGTCCTATCGGGACTAGCGAGAACACCGGGGAGCTGTTTTTT	CASSPIGTSENTGELFF
TRBV19	-	TRBJ1-5	TGTGCCAGTAGTATCCGCCCGGACACCTATAGCAATCAGCCCCAGCATTTT	CASSIRPDTYSNQPQHF
TRBV5-1	-	TRBJ2-7	TGCGCCAGCAGCTTGGTCGTAATCTCAGCGGCCTACGAGCAGTACTTC	CASSLVVISAAYEQYF
TRBV9	-	TRBJ2-6	TGTGCCAGCAGCGTTAAGGTAGGGGCAGCCGGGGCCAACGTCCTGACTTTC	CASSVKVGAAGANVLTF
TRBV27	TRBD2	TRBJ2-2	TGTGCCAGCAGTTTATCGGGGGGGGTGAACACCGGGGAGCTGTTTTTT	CASSLSGGVNTGELFF
TRBV6-1	-	TRBJ2-2	TGTGCCAGCAGTGAAGCAAGGGGGGGGAACACCGGGGAGCTGTTTTTT	CASSEARGGNTGELFF
TRBV4-1	TRBD2	TRBJ2-3	TGCGCCAGAATAAAAACTAGCGGGAGGGCAGATACGCAGTATTTT	CARIKTSGRADTQYF
TRBV5-6	-	TRBJ1-1	TGTGCCAGCAGCTTGGAGGAGAGAGGGAACACTGAAGCTTTCTTT	CASSLEERGNTEAFF